This entry concerns a single T cell receptor (beta chain). No antigen is known for it. This entry comes from a study of CXCR3-negative and CXCR3-positive naive CD8 T cells. The study made its TRB cDNA libraries by 5' RACE, adding UMI labels. TCRdb reprocessed the 5' RACE reads; each CDR3 protein has one entry and no DNA is given. The sample has around 63,000 distinct CDR3 sequences. Germline V gene lookup returns CDR1 GTSNPN and CDR2 SVGIG (reference sequence). This CDR3 is built from 17 residues. Notes on the study in general: The TRB CDR3s that CXCR3-positive naive cells carried were more hydrophobic than those of CXCR3-negative naive cells. The study found comparably high diversity in both naive subsets and much lower diversity in memory CD8+ cells.

Naive CD8+ T cells displayed a CD45RO-CCR7+CD27+CD95- phenotype. The origin of this receptor is a human donor in good health. Some clones in this sample may be carry-over from other donors' samples. This rearrangement joins TRBV30 to TRBJ1-1; TCRdb picks TRBD1, but there is no DNA to check that call. Sequences were obtained from naive CXCR3+ CD8+ T cells from blood. Noted subset: CD45RO-CCR7+CD27+CD95- naive CD8+ T cells expressing CXCR3 (TNR3+). The chain's CDR3 is CAWSVLLDRGRFPEAFF.